The 10 T cell receptor beta chains below were found in one sample sequenced in a study of blood T cell repertoires in COVID-19. The method was immunoSEQ multiplex PCR; TCRdb's version includes in-frame clones alone and lacks a portion of them. The sample consists of nearly 95,000 clones, about 87% of them appearing once. The sequenced material came from peripheral blood. The receptor source for this set is a human donor with acute or convalescent COVID-19. The donor label of this sample is uncertain.

The J gene is TRBJ1-1, the V gene TRBV18, with D perhaps matching TRBD1 (6 bases). V was cut by 3 bases and J by 0 bases, with 11 bases left in between. CDR3 length: 15 amino acids. CDR1 KGHSH and CDR2 LQKENI come from the germline V gene. The CDR3 reads CASSPQTGLNTEAFF. CDR3 DNA sequence: TGTGCCAGCTCACCCCAGACAGGCCTGAACACTGAAGCTTTCTTT.

This clone has a handful of counts. This rearrangement joins TRBV19 to TRBJ2-4, with D uncertain. This CDR3 contains 13 residues. V was pared by 3 bases and J by 8 bases, with 11 bases between. Germline values: CDR1 LNHDA, CDR2 SQIVND (reference sequence). The CDR3 DNA reads as TGTGCCAGTAGTATCACCGGGTCAGACATTCAGTACTTC. Protein sequence: CASSITGSDIQYF.

This sequence joins TRBV5-6 and TRBJ1-2; 8 bases map to TRBD1. This CDR3 has 16 residues. Germline trimming cut 4 bases from V and 4 bases from J; bases unmatched to any gene: 12. Germline CDR1 reads SGHDT; CDR2 reads YYEEEE. CDR3 sequence reads: CASSSRDRTPSYGYTF. In DNA, the CDR3 is TGTGCCAGCAGCAGCCGGGACAGGACCCCTAGCTATGGCTACACCTTC.

The chain joins TRBV5-4 to TRBJ2-2; 10 bases are a match to TRBD1. CDR1 and CDR2 (germline): SGHNT, YYREEE (reference sequence). The CDR3 runs 16 residues. The trim removed 4 bases at V and 4 bases at J, leaving 7 bases unmatched. The CDR3 DNA reads TGTGCCAGCAGCGCCGGACAGGGGGGTGGCACCGGGGAGCTGTTTTTT. It encodes CASSAGQGGGTGELFF.

The chain is built from TRBV2 and TRBJ2-2, with 11 bases fitting TRBD1. CDR1 and CDR2 (germline): SNHLY, FYNNEI. There are 16 residues in the CDR3. The junction had 7 bases not matched to a gene; V was cut back by 8 bases and J by 2 bases. The CDR3 sequence: CASHGQGAINTGELFF. DNA for the CDR3: TGTGCCAGCCACGGACAGGGGGCGATTAACACCGGGGAGCTGTTTTTT.

As DNA, the CDR3 is TGTGCCAGCAGTGACCCCGCGGGATCGGGCTACGAGCAGTACTTC. Translating gives CASSDPAGSGYEQYF. The chain joins TRBV6-1 to TRBJ2-7, with D tentatively TRBD2 (6 bases). Germline values: CDR1 MNHNS, CDR2 SASEGT. V dropped 3 bases and J dropped 3 bases, with 15 bases sitting between them. CDR3 length: 15 amino acids.

This chain uses TRBV7-3 with TRBJ1-1, with a possible D match to TRBD1 (6 bases). The CDR3 is made up of 19 amino acids. Germline V gene lookup returns CDR1 SGHTA and CDR2 FQGTGA. Trimming cost V 2 bases and J 0 bases, with 22 bases left between them. CDR3 protein: CASSLFPAWDTAMNTEAFF. The CDR3, as DNA: TGTGCCAGCAGCTTATTCCCCGCATGGGACACGGCGATGAACACTGAAGCTTTCTTT. The entire variable domain, with the rest obtained from reference TRBV7-3 and TRBJ1-1, is as follows: GAGVSQTPSNKVTEKGKYVELRCDPISGHTALYWYRQSLGQGPEFLIYFQGTGAADDSGLPNDRFFAVRPEGSVSTLKIQRTERGDSAVYLCASSLFPAWDTAMNTEAFFGQGTRLTVV.

The chain carries TRBV5-1 and TRBJ2-5; D unresolved. Per germline, CDR1 SGHRS and CDR2 YFSETQ. The CDR3 loop spans 15 amino acids. V was trimmed by 0 bases and J by 1 base, leaving 10 bases between them. As DNA, the CDR3 is TGCGCCAGCAGCTTGGTCGCAGGAACCCAAGAGACCCAGTACTTC. Its translation is CASSLVAGTQETQYF.

The J gene is TRBJ2-2, the V gene TRBV3-1 (or the pseudogene TRBV3-2); 10 bases are shared with TRBD2. CDR1 and CDR2 from the germline V gene are LGHDT and YNNKEL (reference sequence). J lost 4 bases, V lost 2 bases, and 7 bases had no gene match. This CDR3 contains 17 residues. Here the CDR3 reads CASSQNLAGAGTGELFF. The CDR3 DNA sequence: TGTGCCAGCAGCCAAAACCTAGCGGGGGCGGGCACCGGGGAGCTGTTTTTT.

The V call is TRBV11-3, the J call TRBJ2-3; the D gene is possibly TRBD2 (6 bases). Germline V lookup: CDR1 SGHNT, CDR2 YENEEA. CDR3 size: 12 residues. With 3 bases removed from V and 12 bases from J, the gap between germline ends came to 13 bases. The CDR3 is CASSFGPSAQYF. The DNA of the CDR3 is TGTGCCAGCAGCTTCGGGCCTAGCGCTCAGTATTTT.